This T cell receptor beta chain was retrieved from a study of T cells in Graves' hyperthyroidism and ophthalmopathy (dated by TCRdb to the late 2010s). General notes on the study: Peripheral blood samples were taken at initial diagnosis, before any treatment was given. A discovery cohort of roughly 100 patients, about 44 with Graves' ophthalmopathy and fewer than 65 with stable Graves' hyperthyroidism, was used to find distinguishing TCR V-J signatures. Whether ophthalmopathy could be predicted prospectively was tested in an independent validation cohort made up of roughly 19 hyperthyroidism patients plus 17 patients who later progressed to ophthalmopathy. The 100 or so discovery patients were randomly divided into training and test sets at a 7:3 ratio. In addition, the study compared T-cell repertoires in thyroid tissue and in blood from five to seven Graves' hyperthyroidism patients. After blood sampling, hyperthyroidism patients were treated with methimazole at a starting dose of 30 mg daily, and ophthalmopathy patients were treated with high-dose intravenous methylprednisolone. According to the paper, TCR Vbeta CDR3 sequencing was carried out on over 130 peripheral blood samples, which came from more than 40 ophthalmopathy, under 85 hyperthyroidism and 17 progressor patients. The research as a whole found: In validation, progression to ophthalmopathy was predicted by the model with roughly 69% sensitivity and about 72% specificity, a median of approximately 6.5 months before onset. Most expanded thyroid clonotypes (frequency above 0.001) were also detected in blood, a finding suggesting that blood repertoires may reflect thyroid immune responses. Sample size was not statistically predetermined, and investigators were not blinded to group allocation. A model built on a 13 V-J signature distinguished ophthalmopathy from stable hyperthyroidism, reaching 85% to 90% sensitivity and 81.08% specificity in cross-validation and 80%/75% in testing.

CDR1 and CDR2 were assigned from the germline V gene as ENHRY and SYGVKD. The CDR3 sequence holds 13 residues, the cysteine and phenylalanine included. The only DNA kept is the CDR3, 39 bases in frame from the first base. Relative to germline, V is 3 bases shorter and J is 1 base shorter, with 5 bases between their ends. Amplification of TCR beta CDR3 regions was carried out from RNA transcripts. A first-round RT-PCR of the TCR CDR3 used the HTBI primer set with the Qiagen OneStep RT-PCR kit. Libraries were constructed in a second round of multiplex PCR, after which size selection and purification were carried out. Libraries were sequenced paired-end with 100 bp reads on an Illumina HiSeq2000. The published analysis was carried out like this. SOAPnuke was used to process the raw data, with reads discarded if the reads contained adapters or uncalled bases, had a mean Phred below 15, or lacked an exact constant-primer or identifier match. COPE v1.2.5 was used to merge high-quality paired reads, and clonotypes were defined as unique nucleotide sequences. MiTCR v1.1 was used to align clonotypes to the IMGT TRBV, TRBD and TRBJ reference segments. The analysis was restricted to V-J combinations with a frequency above 0.0001, which together covered roughly 99% of the repertoires. The TCS score was defined as F50 (clonal expansion) divided by E x V (chaos), with BLOSUM62-based TCRdist calculated between CDR3 peptides within each V-J. Welch's t-statistics and random forest reduced 500 to 550 V-J features to 10 to 15, which were used in a naive Bayes classifier (R e1071). TCRdb ran its own pipeline on the public reads, namely fastp trimming at Q25 and MiXCR clone calling, and kept in-frame beta chains. Identical CDR3 protein sequences are pooled into one entry, listed with their most common genes and DNA. Here the V and J calls rest on TCRdb's processing, not on the authors' analysis. This sample has 300,000 or so distinct CDR3 sequences in its table, and roughly 23% of those were observed once. Of the sample, over 45% is held by the ten largest clones.

A patient counted as having stable Graves' hyperthyroidism if no progression to ophthalmopathy occurred over 18 months of follow-up. The hyperthyroidism patients were between 18 and 65 years old and newly diagnosed, with a disease duration of less than 2 months. The study excluded patients with uncontrolled infections, other autoimmune diseases, pregnancy or lactation. Clinical symptoms, serum thyroxine and TRAb, thyroid ultrasound, and orbital computed tomography formed the basis for the diagnoses. PBMCs were separated from roughly 10 ml of fresh peripheral blood using Ficoll-Paque density gradient centrifugation. Total RNA was extracted with Trizol reagent, and quality was checked on an Agilent 2100 Bioanalyzer. As to this clonotype: The antigen it recognizes is unknown. Base qualities are not at hand, and no much larger clone is one base apart.

The sequencing input was blood. The receptor was derived from a woman aged 45-59 years with Graves' hyperthyroidism. The receptor chain draws on TRBV10-3 and TRBJ2-3, with the identity of the D gene unclear. The nucleotides are TGTGCCATCAGTGAAAAGGGCACAGATACGCAGTATTTT. Its amino acids are CAISEKGTDTQYF.